A selection of T cell receptor beta chains follows, all from one sample in a study of blood T cell repertoires in COVID-19. The repertoire was sequenced with immunoSEQ multiplex PCR; TCRdb's copy has only in-frame clones and lacks some. There are around 100,000 clones in the sample; around 85% occur only once, and about an eighth lies in the top ten. The source material was peripheral blood. The origin of the receptors is a human donor in a cohort sampled during active COVID-19. Each CDR3 is given with its conserved first and last residue. The D gene is left open where the match is weak. A row's size may be missing; if present it is once, few, many or a size class.

TRBJ2-1 TRBD1 TRBV6-4 . CASSLTGGSYNEQFF TGTGCCAGCTCCCTGACAGGGGGCTCCTACAATGAGCAGTTCTTC
TRBJ1-6 TRBD1 TRBV28 once CASRRRDRNSPLHF TGTGCCAGCAGACGCCGGGACAGGAATTCACCCCTCCACTTT
TRBJ2-3 . TRBV5-1 . CASSLAGHTDTQYF TGCGCCAGCAGCTTGGCCGGACACACAGATACGCAGTATTTT
TRBJ2-7 TRBD1 TRBV7-9 once CASSLEGGTYEQYF TGTGCCAGCAGCTTAGAAGGGGGCACCTACGAGCAGTACTTC
TRBJ2-1 TRBD1 TRBV7-9 . CASSFDGTGRRNEQFF TGTGCCAGCAGCTTTGACGGGACAGGGAGAAGAAATGAGCAGTTCTTC
TRBJ1-3 . TRBV7-3 . CASSFGTANSGNTIYF TGTGCCAGCAGCTTCGGGACTGCCAACTCTGGAAACACCATATATTTT
TRBJ2-5 . TRBV5-1 few CASSLGGTGRETQYF TGCGCCAGCAGCTTGGGGGGGACTGGAAGAGAGACCCAGTACTTC
TRBJ2-1 . TRBV19 . CASSIGARGWNEQFF TGTGCCAGTAGTATAGGAGCGCGGGGATGGAATGAGCAGTTCTTC
TRBJ1-2 TRBD1 TRBV4-3 . CASSQAQGADGYTF TGCGCCAGCAGCCAAGCGCAGGGGGCTGATGGCTACACCTTC
TRBJ2-1 . TRBV9 . CASSVEDRNLYNEQFF TGTGCCAGCAGCGTAGAAGACAGAAACCTCTACAATGAGCAGTTCTTC
TRBJ1-2 . TRBV11-2 . CASSPTANYGYTF TGTGCCAGCAGCCCGACAGCTAACTATGGCTACACCTTC
TRBJ2-6 TRBD1 TRBV5-6 . CASSSATGTGANVLTF TGTGCCAGCAGCTCCGCGACAGGGACCGGGGCCAACGTCCTGACTTTC
TRBJ2-3 . TRBV7-3 . CASSLTSGSTDTQYF TGTGCCAGCAGCTTAACAAGCGGGTCCACAGATACGCAGTATTTT
TRBJ2-7 TRBD1 TRBV6-5 . CASSYGQGWGEQYF TGTGCCAGCAGTTACGGACAGGGCTGGGGGGAGCAGTACTTC
TRBJ2-3 . TRBV6-5 . CASSYLPGVGTDTQYF TGTGCCAGCAGTTACCTACCAGGGGTAGGCACAGATACGCAGTATTTT
TRBJ2-1 TRBD1 TRBV6-2/TRBV6-3 . CASSYSMIGQGSNEQFF TGTGCCAGCAGTTACTCGATGATTGGACAGGGGTCGAATGAGCAGTTCTTC
TRBJ1-5 . TRBV4-3 once CASSQGRGGQPQHF TGCGCCAGCAGCCAAGGTCGTGGGGGGCAGCCCCAGCATTTT
TRBJ2-2 . TRBV2 . CASSELGRTGELFF TGTGCCAGCAGTGAGCTGGGGCGGACCGGGGAGCTGTTTTTT
TRBJ2-6 TRBD1 TRBV15 . CATGDRAGANVLTF TGTGCCACCGGTGACAGGGCTGGGGCCAACGTCCTGACTTTC
TRBJ1-1 TRBD1 TRBV29-1 . CSAGTGVAEAFF TGCAGCGCTGGGACAGGGGTTGCTGAAGCTTTCTTT
TRBJ1-1 . TRBV25-1 once CASSGANRANTEAFF TGTGCCAGCAGTGGAGCAAACAGGGCGAACACTGAAGCTTTCTTT
TRBJ1-1 TRBD1 TRBV2 once CASTVGQEAFF TGTGCCAGCACTGTGGGACAGGAAGCTTTCTTT
TRBJ2-5 . TRBV7-3 . CASSLGGLTQETQYF TGTGCCAGCAGCTTAGGGGGACTTACGCAAGAGACCCAGTACTTC
TRBJ1-5 TRBD1 TRBV6-5 . CASLQQGPSNQPQHF TGTGCCAGCCTCCAACAGGGGCCTAGCAATCAGCCCCAGCATTTT
TRBJ1-6 . TRBV7-9 . CASSPQDSSPLHF TGTGCCAGCAGCCCACAAGATTCCTCACCCCTCCACTTT
TRBJ1-5 TRBD1 TRBV28 . CASSPDRGGNQPQHF TGTGCCAGCAGTCCCGACAGGGGGGGGAATCAGCCCCAGCATTTT
TRBJ1-3 . TRBV6-2/TRBV6-3 once CASSLPGGVFGNTIYF TGTGCCAGCAGCCTCCCTGGAGGGGTCTTTGGAAACACCATATATTTT
TRBJ2-1 TRBD2 TRBV7-6 . CASSPAGGPYNEQFF TGTGCCAGCAGCCCAGCGGGGGGCCCTTACAATGAGCAGTTCTTC
TRBJ2-7 . TRBV18 . CASSPGHNYEQYF TGTGCCAGCTCACCGGGACATAACTACGAGCAGTACTTC
TRBJ2-2 . TRBV4-1 . CASSQSGVENTGELFF TGCGCCAGCAGCCAGTCCGGGGTCGAGAACACCGGGGAGCTGTTTTTT